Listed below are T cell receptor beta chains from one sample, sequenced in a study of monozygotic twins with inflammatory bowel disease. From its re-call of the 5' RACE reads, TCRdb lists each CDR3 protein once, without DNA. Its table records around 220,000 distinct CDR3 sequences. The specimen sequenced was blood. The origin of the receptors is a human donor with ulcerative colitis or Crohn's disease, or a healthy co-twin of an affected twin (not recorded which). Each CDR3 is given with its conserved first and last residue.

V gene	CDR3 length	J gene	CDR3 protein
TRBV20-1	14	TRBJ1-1	CSATELDRVPGAFF
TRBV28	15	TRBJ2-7	CASSPLAHLTYEQYF
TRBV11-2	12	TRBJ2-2	CASGQFVGELFF
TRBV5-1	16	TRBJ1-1	CASSLGFLPMNTEAFF
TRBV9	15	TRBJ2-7	CASSARLAGGDEQYF
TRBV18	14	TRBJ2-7	CASSLRQEGYEQYF
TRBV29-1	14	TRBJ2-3	CSAREGYLTDTQYF
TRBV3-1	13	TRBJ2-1	CASRGGTGNEQFF
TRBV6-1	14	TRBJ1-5	CASRSGSSNQPQHF
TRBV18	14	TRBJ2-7	CASSPRGGEWEQYF
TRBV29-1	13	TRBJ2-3	CSVETLAGDTQYF
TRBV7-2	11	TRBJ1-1	CASSPGVEAFF
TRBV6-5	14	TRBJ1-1	CASSYRGQGNEAFF